This T cell receptor (beta chain) comes out of a study of CD8+CD57+ T cells in acquired aplastic anemia listed by TCRdb under 2018. With regard to the full study: Extracted DNA from sorted CD4+ and CD8+ cells averaged around 3.5 ug, ranging from about 0.17 to 30 ug.

Profiling of TCR beta VDJ combinations and CDR3 sequences used genomic DNA as the template. TCR repertoire sequencing was run on an Illumina HiSeq 2000. The paper's data handling went like this. TRBV/TRBJ rearrangement plots, CDR3 size and DJ length profiles, and Simpson's diversity index were used to evaluate the repertoires. The most abundant DNA sequence in the deep sequencing data was defined as the immunodominant clone. CDR3 amino acid sequences were screened for sharing across subjects and were compared with published repertoires and the VDJdb database. Through fastp at Q25 and MiXCR, TCRdb rebuilt clones from the public reads, retaining in-frame beta chains. All rows with the same CDR3 protein become a single entry with the most common DNA and genes. These V and J calls are TCRdb output, not the study's own analysis. The sample records 150,000 to 200,000 distinct CDR3 sequences, around 66% of which are singletons. 35% to 55% of the sample comes from the top ten.

This clonotype was counted ten times or more. Its antigen remains unidentified. It has no much larger one-base neighbor in the sample; base qualities were not kept. CDR1 and CDR2 (LGHDT, YNNKEL) derive from the germline V gene (reference sequence). Deletion took 5 bases off V and 4 bases off J, with a span of 18 bases between the germline ends. Taken from cysteine to phenylalanine, the CDR3 has 15 residues. The sequence is cut down to CDR3 DNA, 45 bases in frame from base 1. In the study, sorted CD4+ and CD8+ blood T cells from patients with severe aplastic anemia and from healthy subjects underwent deep sequencing of TCR repertoires. Ficoll-Paque density gradient centrifugation was used to isolate peripheral blood mononuclear cells. Before DNA extraction, CD4+ and CD8+ T cells were sorted with FACS or magnetic beads. Here is what the overall study found, with its caveats: Roughly 29 CD8+ CDR3 sequences were shared between patients and controls but appeared highly expressed in patients and within their immunodominant clones. No significant difference in CD8+ Simpson's diversity was found between patients and healthy controls (P=0.060).

Here the chain combines TRBV3-1 and TRBJ2-7; matching of 6 bases hints at TRBD1 as the D gene. The sequence was obtained from a human donor with severe aplastic anemia or a healthy control (not recorded which). Sequencing input: sorted CD4+, CD8+, or CD8+CD57+ T cells (not recorded which) from PBMCs. The DNA is as follows: TGTGCCAGCAGCGGTACGGGACACCACCCTTACGAGCAGTACTTC. It translates to CASSGTGHHPYEQYF.